The 21 T cell receptor beta chains below come from one sample, sequenced in a study of blood T cell repertoires in COVID-19. Libraries were prepared by immunoSEQ multiplex PCR; TCRdb keeps only in-frame clonotypes and omits some of them. The sample consists of a few hundred thousand clones, roughly 84% of them appearing once. What was sequenced was peripheral blood. These receptors all stem from a woman between 25 and 40 years old who had recovered from COVID-19.

The rearrangement joins TRBV5-1 to TRBJ2-2; a possible D gene is TRBD2 (5 bases). The CDR3 is made up of 15 amino acids. Trimming took 3 bases from V and 3 from J, leaving 12 bases between them. The germline CDR1 and CDR2 sequences are SGHRS and YFSETQ. The CDR3 here is CASSSNPGDTGELFF. In DNA form, the CDR3 reads TGCGCCAGCAGCTCAAACCCCGGGGACACCGGGGAGCTGTTTTTT.

The chain joins TRBV27 to TRBJ2-7; D is perhaps TRBD2 (5 bases). The CDR3 runs to 14 residues. Germline-derived CDR1 and CDR2 are MNHEY and SMNVEV (reference sequence). V gave up 2 bases and J gave up 5 bases, with 13 bases separating them. The CDR3 sequence is CASSLNPPGNEQYF. The CDR3 DNA sequence: TGTGCCAGCAGTTTAAACCCCCCGGGGAACGAGCAGTACTTC.

The gene calls are TRBV27 and TRBJ2-3; 7 positions agree with TRBD2. The length of the CDR3 is 15 residues. The germline V gene has CDR1 MNHEY and CDR2 SMNVEV (reference sequence). Unmatched junction bases numbered 5, after V lost 5 bases and J lost 0 bases. The CDR3 coding sequence is TGTGCCAGCAGTCGGGAGGTTCTTAGCACAGATACGCAGTATTTT. Its translation: CASSREVLSTDTQYF.

This clone has just a few counts. The chain is built from TRBV28 and TRBJ2-1; TRBD1 matches 9 bases. The CDR3 has 18 residues. CDR1 and CDR2 from the germline V gene are MDHEN and SYDVKM. The junction had 16 bases not matched to a gene; V was cut back by 3 bases and J by 7 bases. In DNA form, the CDR3 reads TGTGCCAGCAGTTTTATCCACCGGGACAGGGAATGGTCGAATGAGCAGTTCTTC. It yields the protein CASSFIHRDREWSNEQFF. Together with reference TRBV28 and TRBJ2-1, the CDR3 gives the full variable domain: DVKVTQSSRYLVKRTGEKVFLECVQDMDHENMFWYRQDPGLGLRLIYFSYDVKMKEKGDIPEGYSVSREKKERFSLILESASTNQTSMYLCASSFIHRDREWSNEQFFGPGTRLTVL.

The J gene is TRBJ2-4, the V gene TRBV4-1; maybe TRBD2 (6 bases). This CDR3 spans 16 amino acids. Trimming stripped 8 bases from V and 2 bases from J, with 19 bases between. CDR1 MGHRA and CDR2 YSYEKL come from the germline V gene. The CDR3 DNA follows: TGCGCCAGCCACTCCGAGGAGGGCCGAACCAAAAACATTCAGTACTTC. It codes for CASHSEEGRTKNIQYF.

The gene calls are TRBV14 and TRBJ1-5; 10 nucleotides agree with TRBD1. V gave up 3 bases and J gave up 5 bases; unmatched junction bases: 13. The CDR3 loop spans 18 amino acids. Looked up from germline, CDR1 is SGHDN and CDR2 is FVKESK. CDR3 residues: CASSQDGQGEGFDQPQHF. CDR3 nucleotide sequence: TGTGCCAGCAGCCAGGACGGACAGGGGGAGGGCTTCGATCAGCCCCAGCATTTT.

The chain uses TRBV14 and TRBJ2-7; D is undetermined. Germline V gene sequence: CDR1 SGHDN, CDR2 FVKESK. The CDR3 has 13 amino acids. Deletions cut 1 base from V and 2 bases from J, with 6 bases between. CDR3 coding DNA: TGTGCCAGCAGCCAAGTATCTACCTACGAGCAGTACTTC. This translates into CASSQVSTYEQYF.

The chain has TRBV2 and TRBJ2-1; D unclear. The germline CDR1 and CDR2 sequences are SNHLY and FYNNEI. V was clipped by 7 bases and J by 4 bases, with 8 bases between them. CDR3 size: 12 residues. The CDR3 here is CASNLEYNEQFF. DNA of the CDR3: TGTGCCAGCAACTTAGAATACAATGAGCAGTTCTTC.

Only one count was recorded for this clone. The rearrangement joins TRBV6-5 to TRBJ1-2; TRBD1 matches at 8 bases. The CDR3 consists of 14 residues. The V and J ends lost 6 bases and 3 bases, in that order; junction bases with no gene match: 6. The germline V gene encodes CDR1 MNHEY and CDR2 SVGAGI. This chain's CDR3 is CASSVDRGDYGYTF. The CDR3 nucleotides read TGTGCCAGCAGCGTCGACAGGGGAGACTATGGCTACACCTTC.

The genes are TRBV5-1 and TRBJ1-1, with 10 bases lining up with TRBD1. V was pared by 6 bases and J by 7 bases, with 9 bases of the junction left unmatched. The CDR3 runs to 14 residues. The germline V gene encodes CDR1 SGHRS and CDR2 YFSETQ. The CDR3, as DNA: TGCGCCAGCAAGGGGACAGGGGCAAGTGGTGAAGCTTTCTTT. Translation: CASKGTGASGEAFF.

This chain links TRBV11-1 with TRBJ2-1, with 11 bases identical to TRBD1. V gave up 10 bases and J gave up 7 bases; unmatched junction bases: 12. This CDR3 has 15 residues. Per germline, CDR1 SGHAT and CDR2 FQDESV (reference sequence). The CDR3 sequence is CATRSGTGGTNEQFF. The CDR3 bases are TGTGCCACCAGGTCCGGGACAGGGGGAACGAATGAGCAGTTCTTC.

This rearrangement joins TRBV11-1 to TRBJ1-1; D is uncertain. CDR3 length equals 12 residues. Germline CDR1 is SGHAT and CDR2 is FQDESV (reference sequence). The germline V and J ends were trimmed by 2 bases and 4 bases, with 5 bases remaining between them. The CDR3 nucleotides read TGTGCCAGCAGCTTATCCGGCACTGAAGCTTTCTTT. This sequence encodes CASSLSGTEAFF.

The V and J genes are TRBV7-2 and TRBJ2-7; D might be TRBD2 (5 bases). The V end lost 5 bases, the J end lost 7 bases, and 12 bases lay between the germline ends. The CDR3 consists of 12 residues. Germline CDR1 is SGHTA and CDR2 is FQGNSA. In DNA form, the CDR3 reads TGTGCCAGCAGCGATTCCGGGATGGAGCAGTACTTC. Encoded protein: CASSDSGMEQYF.

The chain has TRBV5-1 and TRBJ2-3, with 8 bases aligning to TRBD2. The length of the CDR3 is 13 residues. The germline V gene has CDR1 SGHRS and CDR2 YFSETQ. V dropped 5 bases and J dropped 5; count of bases not matched to a gene: 4. CDR3: CASSSLAGDTQYF. CDR3 DNA sequence: TGCGCCAGCAGTTCCCTAGCGGGAGATACGCAGTATTTT.

Within the sample, this clone is large. This chain uses TRBV28 with TRBJ1-4; D is unresolved. The CDR3 extends over 15 amino acids. The ends were cut back, 3 bases at V and 8 bases at J, with 16 bases in the middle. CDR1 and CDR2 from the germline V gene are MDHEN and SYDVKM. CDR3 DNA: TGTGCCAGCAGTTTGTTCGTGGGCCAAGAGGAAAAACTGTTTTTT. Translation gives CASSLFVGQEEKLFF.

The DNA for the CDR3 is TGTGCCAGCAGTGCCGGGACAGGGGGCGGTTCACCCCTCCACTTT. The encoded protein is CASSAGTGGGSPLHF. The J gene is TRBJ1-6, the V gene TRBV2; 12 bases are a match to TRBD1. The CDR3 has 15 residues. V gave up 4 bases and J gave up 9 bases; unmatched junction bases: 4. CDR1 is SNHLY and CDR2 is FYNNEI in the germline V gene.

The V and J genes are TRBV7-2 and TRBJ1-2; TRBD1 aligns across 10 bases. Trimming at V came to 5 bases and at J to 4 bases, leaving 10 bases not matched to a gene. Germline assignment: CDR1 SGHTA and CDR2 FQGNSA. The CDR3 sequence is 16 residues long. CDR3 sequence reads: CASSRRPGQGGYGYTF. The CDR3, as DNA: TGTGCCAGCAGCCGCCGGCCTGGACAGGGGGGCTATGGCTACACCTTC.

The rearrangement uses TRBV28 and TRBJ2-7, with 9 bases aligning to TRBD1. The V and J ends lost 7 bases and 0 bases, in that order; junction bases with no gene match: 7. Germline CDR1 MDHEN, CDR2 SYDVKM. This CDR3 contains 15 residues. For the CDR3, the DNA is TGTGCCAGCAATAATTTGGACAGGGGCTCCTACGAGCAGTACTTC. Protein product: CASNNLDRGSYEQYF.

The genes are TRBV28 and TRBJ1-5; unclear D gene. The CDR3 is 14 amino acids. V gave up 3 bases and J gave up 0 bases, with 6 bases separating them. CDR1 and CDR2 (germline): MDHEN, SYDVKM. CDR3 in amino acids: CASSFRDSNQPQHF. The CDR3 DNA reads as TGTGCCAGCAGTTTTCGGGATAGCAATCAGCCCCAGCATTTT. Using reference TRBV28 and TRBJ1-5 for the parts outside the CDR3, the full variable domain is DVKVTQSSRYLVKRTGEKVFLECVQDMDHENMFWYRQDPGLGLRLIYFSYDVKMKEKGDIPEGYSVSREKKERFSLILESASTNQTSMYLCASSFRDSNQPQHFGDGTRLSIL.

The chain carries TRBV19 and TRBJ2-3; D possibly corresponds to TRBD2 (5 bases). The CDR3 has 12 residues. Trimming left V 6 bases short and J 4 bases short, with 8 bases between. Germline V gene lookup returns CDR1 LNHDA and CDR2 SQIVND (reference sequence). The CDR3 here is CASSKLADTQYF. The CDR3, as DNA: TGTGCCAGTAGCAAACTAGCAGATACGCAGTATTTT. Looking up the rest from reference TRBV19 and TRBJ2-3 gives the full variable domain: DGGITQSPKYLFRKEGQNVTLSCEQNLNHDAMYWYRQDPGQGLRLIYYSQIVNDFQKGDIAEGYSVSREKKESFPLTVTSAQKNPTAFYLCASSKLADTQYFGPGTRLTVL.

The V gene is TRBV27, the J gene TRBJ2-7; 10 positions agree with TRBD2. The CDR3 covers 16 residues. The V gene's germline CDR1 is MNHEY and CDR2 SMNVEV (reference sequence). Unmatched junction bases numbered 13, after V lost 6 bases and J lost 5 bases. CDR3 coding DNA: TGTGCCAGCAGGAGCTGGGGGCTAGCGGGAGAGAACGAGCAGTACTTC. Residues: CASRSWGLAGENEQYF.